This T cell receptor (beta chain) was recorded in a study of Ad26.COV2.S vaccination and SARS-CoV-2 variants. Study context: Donor was one of the participants in the Ad26.COV2.S arm of the COV1001 trial.

Treatment: approximately 18 received Ad26.COV2.S at low or high dose, single or two shots; roughly five received placebo; per-sample allocation not given. The investigators took samples on day 63 after the first vaccine or placebo injection. The donor was a Boston adult aged 18-55 years. This CDR3 comprises 16 residues. Germline V CDR1 and CDR2: SGHAT, FQNNGV. The V gene lost 5 bases and the J gene lost 2 bases, with 18 bases spanning the gap. The table came from immunoSEQ multiplex PCR; TCRdb's copy has only in-frame clones and leaves some out. The repertoire includes fewer than 900,000 clones, around 90% of them detected once, and roughly 1.5% sits in the top ten.

Sequencing was performed on peripheral blood, taken in a trial of Ad26.COV2.S vaccine versus placebo. The TCR originated in a person aged 18-65 years who received the Ad26.COV2.S COVID-19 vaccine or a placebo. The gene calls are TRBV11-2 and TRBJ1-1; D is unclear. The CDR3 spells CASSPNVGAGNTEAFF. For the CDR3, the DNA is TGTGCCAGCAGCCCCAACGTGGGAGCAGGCAACACTGAAGCTTTCTTT.